These 24 T cell receptor beta chains originate from one sample sequenced in a study of blood T cell repertoires in COVID-19. Measured with immunoSEQ multiplex PCR; TCRdb has only the in-frame clones, and not every one. The repertoire includes 150,000 to 200,000 clones, roughly 90% of them detected once, and approximately 11% sits in the top ten. The specimen sequenced was peripheral blood. These receptors came from a woman aged 55-75 years with COVID-19, enrolled during active disease.

This chain connects TRBV7-2 to TRBJ2-7; the match to TRBD2 covers 14 bases. The CDR3 is 17 amino acids. CDR1 SGHTA and CDR2 FQGNSA come from the germline V gene. Trimming cost V 1 base and J 4 bases; bases outside gene matches: 6. This CDR3 is CASSLDATSGRGYEQYF. The CDR3 region has the DNA TGTGCCAGCAGCTTAGACGCGACTAGCGGGAGGGGATACGAGCAGTACTTC.

The rearrangement uses TRBV6-2 or TRBV6-3 and TRBJ1-5; 7 bases are shared with TRBD1. The CDR3 runs 15 residues. CDR1 and CDR2 (germline): MNHEY, SVGEGT. V lost 2 bases, J lost 0 bases, and 1 base stayed unmatched. CDR3 loop: CASSYGTVSNQPQHF. The CDR3 bases are TGTGCCAGCAGTTACGGGACAGTTAGCAATCAGCCCCAGCATTTT.

V gene TRBV6-5 combines with J gene TRBJ2-7; TRBD1 matches 8 bases. V shed 7 bases, J shed 1 base, and the junction held 6 bases outside the gene matches. The CDR3 is 14 residues long. Per germline, CDR1 MNHEY and CDR2 SVGAGI. DNA for the CDR3: TGTGCCAGCACTGCGGACAGGGCGTCCTACGAGCAGTACTTC. It translates to CASTADRASYEQYF.

The rearrangement links TRBV10-3 to TRBJ1-4; 9 bases agree with TRBD1. The CDR3 has 16 amino acids. Trimming at V came to 3 bases and at J to 8 bases, leaving 10 bases not matched to a gene. The germline gives CDR1 ENHRY, CDR2 SYGVKD. CDR3 bases: TGTGCCATCAGTGATAACAGGGGGCAGAGTGGGGAAAAACTGTTTTTT. It codes for CAISDNRGQSGEKLFF.

The V gene is TRBV7-9, the J gene TRBJ2-7; 9 nucleotides line up with TRBD1. V was pared by 6 bases and J by 4 bases, with 10 bases of the junction left unmatched. The CDR3 is made up of 15 amino acids. CDR1 and CDR2 from the germline V gene are SEHNR and FQNEAQ (reference sequence). CDR3 coding DNA: TGTGCCAGCAGTAAGAGCGGGACAGGGAAGTACGAGCAGTACTTC. This encodes CASSKSGTGKYEQYF.

The rearrangement joins TRBV28 to TRBJ1-2; perhaps TRBD1 as D (5 bases). Germline V gene data show CDR1 as MDHEN and CDR2 as SYDVKM. The germline V and J ends were trimmed by 1 base and 11 bases, with 11 bases remaining between them. This CDR3 is 12 amino acids long. CDR3 region: CASSLSDSRYTF. The CDR3 DNA reads TGTGCCAGCAGTTTATCCGACAGCCGGTACACCTTC.

The V call is TRBV9, the J call TRBJ2-7, with 14 bases identical to TRBD2. There are 18 residues in the CDR3. Unmatched junction bases numbered 10, after V lost 0 bases and J lost 5 bases. Looked up from germline, CDR1 is SGDLS and CDR2 is YYNGEE. The chain's CDR3 is CASSVARGLAGVVHEQYF. The CDR3 bases are TGTGCCAGCAGCGTAGCGCGGGGACTAGCGGGAGTAGTCCACGAGCAGTACTTC.

The chain combines TRBV7-9 with TRBJ1-3, with D hard to call. Germline V gene sequence: CDR1 SEHNR, CDR2 FQNEAQ (reference sequence). The length of the CDR3 is 14 residues. Trimming left V 1 base short and J 5 bases short, with 9 bases between. CDR3: CASSLDGMRNTIYF. CDR3 bases: TGTGCCAGCAGCTTAGATGGCATGCGAAACACCATATATTTT.

This chain uses TRBV5-1 with TRBJ2-7; D may be TRBD1 (6 bases). Deletions cut 4 bases from V and 7 bases from J, with 15 bases between. Germline V gene data show CDR1 as SGHRS and CDR2 as YFSETQ. The length of the CDR3 is 13 residues. The DNA of the CDR3 is TGCGCCAGCAGCATCACAGGGCCGGGGGAGCAGTACTTC. The encoded protein is CASSITGPGEQYF.

This clone came up once. V gene TRBV18 combines with J gene TRBJ2-7; TRBD1 matches at 7 bases. The CDR3 extends over 15 amino acids. The germline V gene encodes CDR1 KGHSH and CDR2 LQKENI. Germline trimming cut 2 bases from V and 3 bases from J; bases unmatched to any gene: 7. The CDR3 protein is CASSPNTGEFYEQYF. The CDR3, as DNA: TGTGCCAGCTCACCAAATACAGGGGAGTTCTACGAGCAGTACTTC.

This clone was recorded once. The chain links TRBV4-2 to TRBJ2-7; TRBD2 aligns across 10 bases. The V segment lost 1 base and the J segment 0 bases; nucleotides outside the gene matches: 6. The CDR3 contains 17 residues. Germline assignment: CDR1 LGHNA and CDR2 YNFKEQ. CDR3 amino acids: CASSQGLLAGSSYEQYF. The CDR3 region has the DNA TGTGCCAGCAGCCAAGGATTACTAGCGGGGAGCTCCTACGAGCAGTACTTC.

The J gene is TRBJ1-1, the V gene TRBV18; unclear D gene. Trimming stripped 2 bases from V and 2 bases from J, with 15 bases between. Germline CDR1 is KGHSH and CDR2 is LQKENI. CDR3 length: 16 amino acids. The CDR3, as DNA: TGTGCCAGCTCACCAGAGATCGGGAGAGGAAACACTGAAGCTTTCTTT. It translates to CASSPEIGRGNTEAFF.

This clone is a singleton in its sample. Written as DNA, the CDR3 is TGTGCCAGCAGCCAAGATCGGGGGGATGTCTATGGCTACACCTTC. Residues: CASSQDRGDVYGYTF. V and J are TRBV4-2 and TRBJ1-2, with D perhaps matching TRBD1 (5 bases). Deletions cut 0 bases from V and 4 bases from J, with 12 bases between. In germline, CDR1 is LGHNA, CDR2 YNFKEQ. The CDR3 loop spans 15 amino acids.

The chain employs TRBV11-2 and TRBJ1-2, with 7 bases aligning to TRBD1. The junction had 6 bases not matched to a gene; V was cut back by 3 bases and J by 8 bases. Germline V gene data show CDR1 as SGHAT and CDR2 as FQNNGV. This CDR3 is 13 amino acids long. CDR3 DNA: TGTGCCAGCAGCTTCACCCAGGGGGGAGGCTACACCTTC. Protein: CASSFTQGGGYTF.

V usage is TRBV5-4 and J usage is TRBJ1-1; 9 bases map to TRBD1. The CDR3 totals 15 residues. The J segment lost 5 bases and the V segment lost 3 bases, leaving 8 bases of the junction unmatched. Germline CDR1 is SGHNT and CDR2 is YYREEE (reference sequence). Here the CDR3 reads CASSYPGQGGTEAFF. The DNA for the CDR3 is TGTGCCAGCAGCTATCCGGGACAGGGAGGGACTGAAGCTTTCTTT.

Only one count was recorded for this clone. This sequence joins TRBV5-1 and TRBJ1-2; D might be TRBD1 (5 bases). CDR1 and CDR2 from the germline V gene are SGHRS and YFSETQ. The CDR3 runs to 14 residues. V was cut by 4 bases and J by 1 base, with 11 bases left in between. CDR3 in amino acids: CASSGTGGNYGYTF. The CDR3 DNA reads as TGCGCCAGCAGCGGGACTGGGGGTAACTATGGCTACACCTTC. Full variable domain (missing parts from reference TRBV5-1 and TRBJ1-2): KAGVTQTPRYLIKTRGQQVTLSCSPISGHRSVSWYQQTPGQGLQFLFEYFSETQRNKGNFPGRFSGRQFSNSRSEMNVSTLELGDSALYLCASSGTGGNYGYTFGSGTRLTVV.

CDR3: CASSYRDRTYEQYF. The CDR3 DNA follows: TGTGCCAGCAGCTACCGGGACAGGACCTACGAGCAGTACTTC. The chain links TRBV5-5 to TRBJ2-7, with TRBD1 matching over 8 bases. V shed 3 bases, J shed 2 bases, and the junction held 4 bases outside the gene matches. CDR1 is SGHKS and CDR2 is YYEKEE in the germline V gene (reference sequence). CDR3 length: 14 residues.

This clone was detected only once. Here the CDR3 DNA reads TGTGCCTGGGGGGGACAGAACCCCTCTGGAAACACCATATATTTT. This sequence encodes CAWGGQNPSGNTIYF. The J gene is TRBJ1-3, the V gene TRBV30; 7 bases line up with TRBD1. V trimming: 5 bases; J trimming: 0 bases; junction bases outside the gene matches: 7. The germline V gene encodes CDR1 GTSNPN and CDR2 SVGIG (reference sequence). This CDR3 is 15 amino acids long.

This clone counts as medium-sized. Other DNA sequences in the sample encode the same CDR3. V and J are TRBV19 and TRBJ2-2, with a possible D match to TRBD1 (6 bases). Between the trimmed V and J ends, which lost 2 bases and 0 bases, there was a span of 10 bases. In germline, CDR1 is LNHDA, CDR2 SQIVND (reference sequence). The CDR3 has 16 residues. CDR3 in amino acids: CASSILGAANTGELFF. CDR3 nucleotide sequence: TGTGCCAGTAGTATATTGGGGGCAGCGAACACCGGGGAGCTGTTTTTT.

The chain has TRBV24-1 and TRBJ2-7, with D uncertain. This CDR3 region has 15 residues. The V and J ends lost 1 base and 1 base respectively, with 10 bases between them. Germline V CDR1 and CDR2: KGHDR, SFDVKD. DNA of the CDR3: TGTGCCACCAGTGATTTTAGAAGCTCATCCTACGAGCAGTACTTC. Protein product: CATSDFRSSSYEQYF.

This chain connects TRBV30 to TRBJ1-1; D gene unclear. The CDR3 loop spans 13 amino acids. In germline, CDR1 is GTSNPN, CDR2 SVGIG (reference sequence). Trimming took off 5 bases at V and 1 base at J, with 11 bases between the two ends. This CDR3 reads CAWAGYTNTEAFF. The CDR3 coding sequence is TGTGCCTGGGCGGGATACACGAACACTGAAGCTTTCTTT.

The chain couples TRBV7-8 to TRBJ1-1; 7 nucleotides match TRBD1. The trim removed 5 bases at V and 0 bases at J, leaving 6 bases unmatched. The CDR3 is 15 amino acids. Germline CDR1 reads SGHVS; CDR2 reads FQNEAQ. The CDR3 DNA is TGTGCCAGCAGCGCTATACAGGGGATGAACACTGAAGCTTTCTTT. It is translated as CASSAIQGMNTEAFF.

This rearrangement joins TRBV24-1 to TRBJ1-1; D might be TRBD1 (6 bases). Germline V gives CDR1 KGHDR, CDR2 SFDVKD. V was trimmed by 5 bases and J by 1 base, leaving 13 bases between them. The CDR3 extends over 15 amino acids. The CDR3 nucleotides are TGTGCCACCAGTGCCCATACAGGGTCGAACACTGAAGCTTTCTTT. Its protein is CATSAHTGSNTEAFF.

V and J are TRBV3-1 (or the pseudogene TRBV3-2) and TRBJ2-7; perhaps TRBD1 as D (6 bases). Germline assignment: CDR1 LGHDT and CDR2 YNNKEL (reference sequence). V was clipped by 3 bases and J by 1 base, with 22 bases between them. The CDR3 runs 18 residues. CDR3 DNA: TGTGCCAGCAGCCACGACCGGTTATCAGGGGCCCTATCCTACGAGCAGTACTTC. Its translation is CASSHDRLSGALSYEQYF.